Below are 31 T cell receptor beta chains sequenced from a single sample in a study of shared clonotypes between healthy human individuals. Using immunoSEQ multiplex PCR, the repertoire was profiled, and TCRdb retains in-frame clones only, with some absent. The profile shows about 2.4 million clones, 80% to 95% of them singletons. Sample: naive CD4+ T cells from PBMCs. Subset specified: CD45RA+ positively selected. The source is a young man in good health. Some clones in this sample may be carry-over from other donors' samples.

The chain carries TRBV27 and TRBJ2-6, with D tentatively TRBD1 (6 bases). The CDR3 is 17 residues long. CDR1 is MNHEY, CDR2 SMNVEV, per germline (reference sequence). With 5 bases removed from V and 0 bases from J, the gap between germline ends came to 14 bases. CDR3 nucleotide sequence: TGTGCCAGCAGTCGCCGGGACATGAACTCTGGGGCCAACGTCCTGACTTTC. Protein: CASSRRDMNSGANVLTF.

Only one count was recorded for this clone. The V gene is TRBV10-3, the J gene TRBJ2-7; the D gene is possibly TRBD2 (6 bases). From germline, CDR1 is ENHRY and CDR2 SYGVKD. This CDR3 comprises 13 residues. V gave up 8 bases and J gave up 0 bases, with 11 bases separating them. The DNA of the CDR3 is TGTGCCATCTCGGTGGGAGGCTCCTACGAGCAGTACTTC. This codes for CAISVGGSYEQYF.

This chain joins TRBV5-5 and TRBJ1-3; weak D call: TRBD1 (6 bases). CDR1 and CDR2 (germline): SGHKS, YYEKEE (reference sequence). The CDR3 totals 15 residues. Trimming took off 4 bases at V and 3 bases at J, with 14 bases between the two ends. In DNA, the CDR3 is TGTGCCAGCAGCCCAGCAGGGGATAGTGGAAACACCATATATTTT. Translated: CASSPAGDSGNTIYF.

The rearrangement links TRBV2 to TRBJ1-5; D is uncertain. Germline values: CDR1 SNHLY, CDR2 FYNNEI. The length of the CDR3 is 14 residues. Deletions cut 3 bases from V and 6 bases from J, with 12 bases between. CDR3 bases: TGTGCCAGCAGTGAGGAGAGCCTCAGTCAGCCCCAGCATTTT. This gives the protein CASSEESLSQPQHF.

Note on this clone: At one end, the junction sequence differs from germline, possibly due to a read error. V usage is TRBV10-3 and J usage is TRBJ1-3, with TRBD1 matching 8 bases. Germline CDR1 is ENHRY and CDR2 is SYGVKD. The CDR3 runs to 16 residues. The CDR3 protein is CATSDPDRDYGNTIYF. CDR3 DNA: TGTGCCACCAGTGACCCGGACAGGGACTACGGAAACACCATATATTTT.

This clone occurred once. This sample includes further DNA sequences coding for the same CDR3. The V gene is TRBV2, the J gene TRBJ2-3; D ambiguous. Germline V gives CDR1 SNHLY, CDR2 FYNNEI. The CDR3 runs to 12 residues. With 6 bases removed from V and 3 bases from J, the gap between germline ends came to 7 bases. The CDR3 is CASSQLTDTQYF. The CDR3, as DNA: TGTGCCAGCAGCCAGTTAACAGATACGCAGTATTTT. Supplemented by reference TRBV2 and TRBJ2-3, the full variable domain reads EPEVTQTPSHQVTQMGQEVILRCVPISNHLYFYWYRQILGQKVEFLVSFYNNEISEKSEIFDDQFSVERPDGSNFTLKIRSTKLEDSAMYFCASSQLTDTQYFGPGTRLTVL.

The chain joins TRBV2 to TRBJ2-3, with unresolved D. V was clipped by 0 bases and J by 14 bases, with 21 bases between them. The CDR3 runs to 15 residues. The germline V gene encodes CDR1 SNHLY and CDR2 FYNNEI. The CDR3 nucleotides are TGTGCCAGCAGTGAAGCGCCCGAGGTGGGTGGAGTGAGGTATTTT. Translated: CASSEAPEVGGVRYF.

The chain joins TRBV9 to TRBJ2-7; weak D call: TRBD2 (5 bases). Trimming took off 1 base at V and 6 bases at J, with 26 bases between the two ends. This CDR3 contains 18 residues. Germline loops: CDR1 SGDLS, CDR2 YYNGEE. The CDR3 spells CASSVPTAPGLELREQYF. The CDR3 DNA is TGTGCCAGCAGCGTACCCACCGCCCCTGGACTCGAATTGCGCGAGCAGTACTTC.

V gene TRBV5-4 combines with J gene TRBJ2-5, with TRBD1 matching over 7 bases. The V and J ends lost 4 bases and 5 bases, in that order; junction bases with no gene match: 11. The CDR3 runs 15 residues. CDR1 SGHNT and CDR2 YYREEE come from the germline V gene (reference sequence). CDR3 DNA sequence: TGTGCCAGCAGCCTGCTACAGGGGTTTCAGGAGACCCAGTACTTC. It codes for CASSLLQGFQETQYF.

The chain links TRBV7-2 to TRBJ1-1; D gene ambiguous. Germline CDR1 SGHTA, CDR2 FQGNSA. V was shortened by 1 base and J by 0 bases, with 6 bases between the two germline ends. The CDR3 has 14 residues. Written as DNA, the CDR3 is TGTGCCAGCAGCTTAGGCTGGATGAACACTGAAGCTTTCTTT. Translating gives CASSLGWMNTEAFF.

The J gene is TRBJ2-1, the V gene TRBV20-1, with 7 bases fitting TRBD2. This CDR3 is built from 11 residues. Germline CDR1 is DFQATT and CDR2 is SNEGSKA (reference sequence). J was trimmed by 8 bases and V by 6 bases; bases with no gene match: 4. In DNA form, the CDR3 reads TGCAGTGCAAACGGACTAGATGAGCAGTTCTTC. Translated, it gives CSANGLDEQFF.

V is TRBV11-2 and J is TRBJ2-5; D is perhaps TRBD1 (6 bases). The J call may be wrong; the DNA end is better matched by TRBJ2-7. Germline-derived CDR1 and CDR2 are SGHAT and FQNNGV. The CDR3 runs 13 residues. This CDR3 reads CASNRLTGFEQYF. DNA for the CDR3: TGTGCCAGCAACCGACTCACAGGGTTCGAGCAGTACTTC.

This sequence joins TRBV28 and TRBJ2-1; TRBD2 might be the D (5 bases). Germline V lookup: CDR1 MDHEN, CDR2 SYDVKM. The V gene lost 2 bases and the J gene lost 0 bases, with 8 bases spanning the gap. This CDR3 comprises 15 residues. CDR3 region: CASSLRESSYNEQFF. DNA of the CDR3: TGTGCCAGCAGTTTAAGGGAGAGCTCCTACAATGAGCAGTTCTTC.

J is TRBJ2-5 and V is TRBV27, with 10 positions matching TRBD2. Germline lookup yields CDR1 MNHEY and CDR2 SMNVEV (reference sequence). Trimming removed 3 bases from V and 4 bases from J; junction bases left unmatched: 2. The CDR3 has 14 amino acids. This chain's CDR3 is CASSFRTSGETQYF. The CDR3 nucleotides read TGTGCCAGCAGTTTCCGGACTAGCGGAGAGACCCAGTACTTC.

This clone was seen only a few times. The V and J genes are TRBV30 and TRBJ1-5; D gene unclear. V was shortened by 4 bases and J by 3 bases, with 10 bases between the two germline ends. The length of the CDR3 is 13 residues. Germline loops: CDR1 GTSNPN, CDR2 SVGIG (reference sequence). CDR3 in amino acids: CAWNPGYNQPQHF. The CDR3 DNA reads TGTGCCTGGAATCCCGGGTACAATCAGCCCCAGCATTTT.

The rearrangement uses TRBV28 and TRBJ1-5; 8 bases map to TRBD1. Unmatched junction bases numbered 12, after V lost 6 bases and J lost 14 bases. CDR1 and CDR2 from the germline V gene are MDHEN and SYDVKM. This CDR3 contains 13 residues. CDR3 bases: TGTGCCAGCAGACCTCGGGCCAGGGGGCCTGAGCATTTT. Translation gives CASRPRARGPEHF.

The chain recombines TRBV7-9 with TRBJ2-5; a possible D gene is TRBD1 (6 bases). Trimming pared 2 bases from V and 3 bases from J, leaving 16 bases between. This CDR3 comprises 16 residues. Germline-derived CDR1 and CDR2 are SEHNR and FQNEAQ (reference sequence). The chain's CDR3 is CASSLRVGTRKETQYF. The CDR3 coding sequence is TGTGCCAGCAGCTTACGGGTGGGGACACGAAAAGAGACCCAGTACTTC.

This rearrangement joins TRBV2 to TRBJ2-7; a weak D match, TRBD2 (7 bases). The CDR3 runs to 15 residues. Germline V gives CDR1 SNHLY, CDR2 FYNNEI. Trimming stripped 6 bases from V and 2 bases from J, with 17 bases between. The CDR3 nucleotides are TGTGCCAGCAGATTGGGGGGGGCGGCAACCTACGAGCAGTACTTC. This codes for CASRLGGAATYEQYF.

This rearrangement joins TRBV10-2 to TRBJ1-5; 10 nucleotides agree with TRBD1. Trimming took 6 bases from V and 7 from J; bases not matched to a gene: 12. The CDR3 contains 16 residues. Germline V gives CDR1 WSHSY, CDR2 SAAADI. CDR3 sequence: CASRAFGTGEKQPQHF. The CDR3 DNA reads as TGCGCCAGCAGGGCCTTCGGGACAGGGGAAAAGCAGCCCCAGCATTTT.

The chain recombines TRBV5-1 with TRBJ2-3; D is ambiguous. The CDR3 runs 19 residues. Trimming took 0 bases from V and 0 from J, leaving 20 bases between them. The V gene's germline CDR1 is SGHRS and CDR2 YFSETQ. CDR3 bases: TGCGCCAGCAGCTTGGGGATGACGGGCGGTGGGATAAGCACAGATACGCAGTATTTT. This codes for CASSLGMTGGGISTDTQYF.

The chain uses TRBV7-9 and TRBJ2-4; perhaps TRBD2 as D (6 bases). Germline-derived CDR1 and CDR2 are SEHNR and FQNEAQ (reference sequence). V was shortened by 0 bases and J by 6 bases, with 12 bases between the two germline ends. The CDR3 is 15 residues long. CDR3 nucleotide sequence: TGTGCCAGCAGCTTAGCGCGGGGCCGGGGAAACATTCAGTACTTC. Encoded protein: CASSLARGRGNIQYF.

J is TRBJ1-1 and V is TRBV5-4; D may be TRBD1 (6 bases). Germline V gene data show CDR1 as SGHNT and CDR2 as YYREEE (reference sequence). The CDR3 length is 14 residues. The ends were cut back, 4 bases at V and 5 bases at J, with 15 bases in the middle. CDR3: CASSRGTGRTEAFF. The CDR3 DNA is TGTGCCAGCAGCAGGGGCACAGGGAGAACTGAAGCTTTCTTT.

This chain uses TRBV5-5 with TRBJ2-3; TRBD2 agrees at 13 bases. The CDR3 totals 18 residues. Germline V gives CDR1 SGHKS, CDR2 YYEKEE (reference sequence). V was pared by 4 bases and J by 0 bases, with 8 bases of the junction left unmatched. The CDR3 nucleotides are TGTGCCAGCAGCAAGATAGGGACTAGCGGGACTAGCACAGATACGCAGTATTTT. This encodes CASSKIGTSGTSTDTQYF. Drawing the rest from reference TRBV5-5 and TRBJ2-3, the complete variable domain is DAGVTQSPTHLIKTRGQQVTLRCSPISGHKSVSWYQQVLGQGPQFIFQYYEKEERGRGNFPDRFSARQFPNYSSELNVNALLLGDSALYLCASSKIGTSGTSTDTQYFGPGTRLTVL.

The chain combines TRBV5-1 with TRBJ1-4; 10 bases fit TRBD1. V gave up 4 bases and J gave up 8 bases; unmatched junction bases: 8. The CDR3 runs 15 residues. Germline lookup yields CDR1 SGHRS and CDR2 YFSETQ. The chain's CDR3 is CASSHIGQGEEKLFF. CDR3 DNA: TGCGCCAGCAGCCACATAGGACAGGGGGAGGAAAAACTGTTTTTT. The entire variable domain, with the rest obtained from reference TRBV5-1 and TRBJ1-4, is as follows: KAGVTQTPRYLIKTRGQQVTLSCSPISGHRSVSWYQQTPGQGLQFLFEYFSETQRNKGNFPGRFSGRQFSNSRSEMNVSTLELGDSALYLCASSHIGQGEEKLFFGSGTQLSVL.

The chain couples TRBV7-8 to TRBJ1-6; perhaps TRBD1 as D (5 bases). Germline CDR1 and CDR2: SGHVS and FQNEAQ. Between the trimmed V and J ends, which lost 0 bases and 8 bases, there was a span of 8 bases. The CDR3 covers 14 residues. The CDR3 sequence is CASSLAWGDSPLHF. CDR3 in DNA: TGTGCCAGCAGCTTAGCCTGGGGGGATTCACCCCTCCACTTT. The variable domain in full, completed from reference TRBV7-8 and TRBJ1-6, reads GAGVSQSPRYKVAKRGQDVALRCDPISGHVSLFWYQQALGQGPEFLTYFQNEAQLDKSGLPSDRFFAERPEGSVSTLKIQRTQQEDSAVYLCASSLAWGDSPLHFGNGTRLTVT.

About this clone itself: Other DNA sequences of this sample code for an identical CDR3. The V call is TRBV28, the J call TRBJ2-7; no definite D call. V was cut by 8 bases and J by 4 bases, with 6 bases left in between. In germline, CDR1 is MDHEN, CDR2 SYDVKM. The CDR3 consists of 10 residues. CDR3 residues: CASGVYEQYF. The DNA for the CDR3 is TGTGCCAGCGGGGTATACGAGCAGTACTTC.

The genes are TRBV11-3 and TRBJ2-2; 8 bases agree with TRBD1. This CDR3 contains 17 residues. From germline, CDR1 is SGHNT and CDR2 YENEEA. The ends lost 5 bases at V and 3 bases at J; junction bases unmatched: 11. The DNA of the CDR3 is TGTGCCAGCAGCCTAGGCCAGGGGGCGACTTACACCGGGGAGCTGTTTTTT. It translates to CASSLGQGATYTGELFF.

In the case of this clone: Relative to the germline gene, one junction end is altered; a read error may explain this. CDR3 residues: CASSPWTSKDTQYF. DNA of the CDR3: TGTGCCAGCAGCCCGTGGACTAGCAAAGATACGCAGTATTTT. The J gene is TRBJ2-3, the V gene TRBV7-2; TRBD2 matches at 8 bases. Germline CDR1 SGHTA, CDR2 FQGNSA. This CDR3 has 14 amino acids.

The gene calls are TRBV6-6 and TRBJ1-2; no reliable D call. V shed 2 bases and J shed 6 bases, with 13 bases lying between them. Germline V gene lookup returns CDR1 MNHNY and CDR2 SVGAGI (reference sequence). This CDR3 is 14 amino acids long. The CDR3 region has the DNA TGTGCCAGCAGTTACCGCACCGAACTCAATGGCTACACCTTC. It is translated as CASSYRTELNGYTF.

The chain has TRBV11-3 and TRBJ1-5, with a possible D match to TRBD1 (6 bases). Germline values: CDR1 SGHNT, CDR2 YENEEA. Trimming removed 3 bases from V and 5 bases from J, with 23 bases in between. The CDR3 extends over 18 amino acids. The CDR3 DNA reads as TGTGCCAGCAGCTTCAAGGGGGGGGGCTCTGGTATGGATCAGCCCCAGCATTTT. Translated: CASSFKGGGSGMDQPQHF. The full variable domain, with the rest looked up from reference TRBV11-3 and TRBJ1-5, is EAGVVQSPRYKIIEKKQPVAFWCNPISGHNTLYWYLQNLGQGPELLIRYENEEAVDDSQLPKDRFSAERLKGVDSTLKIQPAELGDSAVYLCASSFKGGGSGMDQPQHFGDGTRLSIL.

This chain uses TRBV7-8 with TRBJ1-3; D remains ambiguous. Germline V gives CDR1 SGHVS, CDR2 FQNEAQ. This CDR3 region has 13 residues. The CDR3 DNA reads TGTGCTACGTCGGAGAGTATGGGAAACACCATATATTTT. Translating it yields CATSESMGNTIYF. Variable domain in full (rest from reference TRBV7-8 and TRBJ1-3): GAGVSQSPRYKVAKRGQDVALRCDPISGHVSLFWYQQALGQGPEFLTYFQNEAQLDKSGLPSDRFFAERPEGSVSTLKIQRTQQEDSAVYLCATSESMGNTIYFGEGSWLTVV.